The source of this TCR beta chain is a study of control samples from healthy donors and cancer patients. This CDR3 comprises 15 residues. The germline V gene has CDR1 SGHVS and CDR2 FQNEAQ. After removal of 5 bases from V and 0 bases from J, the junction contained 7 bases not matched to a gene. Repertoires were generated with immunoSEQ multiplex PCR, while TCRdb's copy carries only in-frame clones and drops some. The table lists some 100,000 clones, 79% of them singletons. The TCR comes from a woman aged 25 to 39 in good health. V and J are TRBV7-8 and TRBJ2-7; TRBD1 matches at 7 bases. Sequenced input: blood. The CDR3 loop is CASSPRDRNSYEQYF. The CDR3 bases are TGTGCCAGCAGCCCCCGGGACAGAAACTCCTACGAGCAGTACTTC.